This TCR beta chain was found in a study of blood T cell repertoires in COVID-19. About the research overall: PBMCs, B-cell-depleted T cells, or T cells were the source of the cDNA or gDNA that made up the material.

Recruitment covered 25 or so US areas and drew participants whose ages spanned roughly 18 to 100 years. Under the authors' procedure: Scientists estimated how many nucleated cells there were by amplifying reference gene primers. Sequencing used immunoSEQ multiplex PCR; TCRdb keeps in-frame clones, though not all of them. V, J and clone size were drawn from that table, and D and trimming were deduced from the DNA. This table has a few hundred thousand clones, 87% appearing once. The junction had 6 bases not matched to a gene; V was cut back by 7 bases and J by 3 bases. Germline CDR1 and CDR2: MDHEN and SYDVKM. The CDR3 spans 14 residues.

J is TRBJ2-7 and V is TRBV28; TRBD1 matches at 10 bases. The receptor was isolated from a woman in her 30s who had recovered from COVID-19. Material: PBMCs or T cells enriched from blood (not recorded which). CDR3 loop: CASIPGQGYYEQYF. The CDR3 coding sequence is TGTGCCAGCATCCCGGGACAGGGGTACTACGAGCAGTACTTC.